This T cell receptor beta chain was sequenced in a study of persistence of HIV-infected CD4 T cells. Study summary: Up to about 200 mL blood was drawn at multiple time points; a couple of donors had single-time leukapheresis.

Sequencing used immunoSEQ version 4 in survey mode. Profiled with immunoSEQ multiplex PCR; TCRdb holds only in-frame clones, not every one. The sample lists tens of thousands of clones; 80% were seen once. The germline V and J ends were trimmed by 2 bases and 8 bases, with 9 bases remaining between them. In germline, CDR1 is MDHEN, CDR2 SYDVKM. The CDR3 has 12 amino acids. Lysates of CMV-infected fibroblasts at approximately 9.4 ug/mL stimulated these cells. Sorted nonresponding memory CD4+ T cells were CD40L-negative, CD69-negative, CD45RO-high. Points on this clone: Its antigen is unknown.

This chain joins TRBV28 and TRBJ1-1, with D maybe TRBD1 (6 bases). Sequenced here: CD4+ T cells sorted from PBMCs after roughly 18-hour stimulation, sampled from a patient who received antiretroviral therapy. The clonotype was recovered from an adult man with HIV who was CMV-seropositive. The CDR3 loop is CASSLGGREAFF. DNA of the CDR3: TGTGCCAGCAGTTTAGGGGGGCGGGAAGCTTTCTTT.